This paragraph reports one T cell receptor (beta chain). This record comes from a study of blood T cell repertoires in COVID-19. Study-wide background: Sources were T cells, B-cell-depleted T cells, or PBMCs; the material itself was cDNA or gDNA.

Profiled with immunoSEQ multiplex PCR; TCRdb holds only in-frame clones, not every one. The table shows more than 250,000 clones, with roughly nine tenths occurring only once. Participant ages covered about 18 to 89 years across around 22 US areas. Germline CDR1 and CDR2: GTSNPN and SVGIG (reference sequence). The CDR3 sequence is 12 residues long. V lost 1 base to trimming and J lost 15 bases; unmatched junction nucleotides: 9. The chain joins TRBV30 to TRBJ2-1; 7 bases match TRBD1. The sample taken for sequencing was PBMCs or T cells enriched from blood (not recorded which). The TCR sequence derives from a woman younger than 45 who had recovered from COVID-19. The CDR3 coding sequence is TGTGCCTGGAGTGGGACAGGCATAATCCGGTTCTTC. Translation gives CAWSGTGIIRFF. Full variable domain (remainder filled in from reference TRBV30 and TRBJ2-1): SQTIHQWPATLVQPVGSPLSLECTVEGTSNPNLYWYRQAAGRGLQLLFYSVGIGQISSEVPQNLSASRPQDRQFILSSKKLLLSDSGFYLCAWSGTGIIRFFGPGTRLTVL.